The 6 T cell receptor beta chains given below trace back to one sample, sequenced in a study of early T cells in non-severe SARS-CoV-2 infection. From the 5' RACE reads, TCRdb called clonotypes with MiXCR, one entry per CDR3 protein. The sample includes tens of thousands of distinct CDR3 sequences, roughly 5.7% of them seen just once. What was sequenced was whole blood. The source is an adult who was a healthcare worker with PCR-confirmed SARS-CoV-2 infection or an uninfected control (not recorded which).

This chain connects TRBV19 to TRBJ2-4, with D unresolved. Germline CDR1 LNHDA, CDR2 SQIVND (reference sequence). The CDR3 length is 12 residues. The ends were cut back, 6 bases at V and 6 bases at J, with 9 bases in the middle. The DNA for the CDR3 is TGTGCCAGTAGCTTCGGGTTAAACATTCAGTACTTC. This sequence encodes CASSFGLNIQYF.

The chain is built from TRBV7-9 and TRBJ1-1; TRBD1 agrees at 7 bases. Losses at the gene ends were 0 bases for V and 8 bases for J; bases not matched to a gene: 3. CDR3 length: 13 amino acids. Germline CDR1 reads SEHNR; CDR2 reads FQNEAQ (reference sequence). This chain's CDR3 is CASSLAGTAEAFF. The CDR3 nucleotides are TGTGCCAGCAGCTTAGCTGGGACAGCCGAAGCTTTCTTT.

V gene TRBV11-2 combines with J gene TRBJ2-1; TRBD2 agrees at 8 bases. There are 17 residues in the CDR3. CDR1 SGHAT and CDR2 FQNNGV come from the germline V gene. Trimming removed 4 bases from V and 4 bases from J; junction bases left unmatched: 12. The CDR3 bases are TGTGCCAGCAGCTCCAACGCCGGGACTAGGATGTACAATGAGCAGTTCTTC. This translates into CASSSNAGTRMYNEQFF.

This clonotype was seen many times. The CDR3 region has the DNA TGTGCCAGCAGCGGACCGGGACTAGCGGGAGTGTGGACAGATACGCAGTATTTT. Translation gives CASSGPGLAGVWTDTQYF. This chain links TRBV9 with TRBJ2-3; 14 positions match TRBD2. Trimming removed 3 bases from V and 3 bases from J; junction bases left unmatched: 9. Per germline, CDR1 SGDLS and CDR2 YYNGEE. The CDR3 loop spans 18 amino acids.

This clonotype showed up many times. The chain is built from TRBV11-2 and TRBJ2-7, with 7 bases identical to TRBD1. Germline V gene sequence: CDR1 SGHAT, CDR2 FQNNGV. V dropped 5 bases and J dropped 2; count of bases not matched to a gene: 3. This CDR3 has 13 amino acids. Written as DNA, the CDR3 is TGTGCCAGCAGCCTGACAGGGACCTACGAGCAGTACTTC. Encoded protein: CASSLTGTYEQYF.

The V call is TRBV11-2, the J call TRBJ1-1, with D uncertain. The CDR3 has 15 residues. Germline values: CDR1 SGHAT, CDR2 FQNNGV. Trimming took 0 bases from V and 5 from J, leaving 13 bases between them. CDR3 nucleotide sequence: TGTGCCAGCAGCTTAGAGGGCGGGGTTGGAACTGAAGCTTTCTTT. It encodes CASSLEGGVGTEAFF.